These 14 T cell receptor beta chains originate from one sample sequenced in a study of OX40 agonist ivuxolimab in advanced cancers. Method: immunoSEQ multiplex PCR; TCRdb's copy keeps in-frame clones and lacks some. Found here are around 56,000 clones, 86% of them singletons; the top ten hold approximately 1.1%. Material: CD4+ or CD8+ T cells sorted from blood, obtained in a trial of the OX40 agonist ivuxolimab. The receptors here all came from an adult with an advanced solid tumor such as melanoma, head and neck, liver or kidney cancer.

This clone was seen only once. Germline is not matched at one junction end, which may reflect a read error. The chain couples TRBV18 to TRBJ2-3; 11 bases match TRBD2. This CDR3 has 15 amino acids. Germline CDR1 reads KGHSH; CDR2 reads LQKENI. The CDR3 sequence: CASSPSLAGEDMQYF. In DNA form, the CDR3 reads TGTGCCAGCTCACCTTCACTAGCGGGAGAGGATATGCAGTATTTT. The full variable domain, rest sourced from reference TRBV18 and TRBJ2-3, is NAGVMQNPRHLVRRRGQEARLRCSPMKGHSHVYWYRQLPEEGLKFMVYLQKENIIDESGMPKERFSAEFPKEGPSILRIQQVVRGDSAAYFCASSPSLAGEDMQYFGPGTRLTVL.

This chain connects TRBV28 to TRBJ2-7, with 8 nucleotides matching TRBD1. This CDR3 has 16 residues. Germline trimming cut 6 bases from V and 2 bases from J; bases unmatched to any gene: 12. Germline values: CDR1 MDHEN, CDR2 SYDVKM. The CDR3 protein is CASRFSGGTGAYEQYF. The CDR3 nucleotides read TGTGCCAGCAGATTTTCAGGCGGGACAGGAGCCTACGAGCAGTACTTC.

The chain uses TRBV15 and TRBJ1-2, with 7 bases identical to TRBD1. Germline CDR1 reads LNHNV; CDR2 reads YYDKDF (reference sequence). The CDR3 consists of 16 residues. Trimming at V came to 1 base and at J to 0 bases, leaving 5 bases not matched to a gene. The CDR3 DNA follows: TGTGCCACCAGCAGAGGGTCCGGGACAGCTAACTATGGCTACACCTTC. Its translation: CATSRGSGTANYGYTF.

The chain employs TRBV7-8 and TRBJ2-7; TRBD1 matches at 8 bases. This CDR3 region has 14 residues. Germline loops: CDR1 SGHVS, CDR2 FQNEAQ. V lost 0 bases, J lost 4 bases, and 2 bases stayed unmatched. In nucleotides, the CDR3 is TGTGCCAGCAGCTTAGCGGGACAGGAGTACGAGCAGTACTTC. Protein product: CASSLAGQEYEQYF.

The chain has TRBV5-4 and TRBJ2-2; D call uncertain. This CDR3 is 14 amino acids long. V lost 4 bases and J 1 base, leaving 8 bases between the germline ends. CDR1 SGHNT and CDR2 YYREEE come from the germline V gene (reference sequence). The CDR3 here is CASSPNKNTGELFF. The DNA of the CDR3 is TGTGCCAGCAGCCCAAACAAGAACACCGGGGAGCTGTTTTTT. The full variable domain, its missing parts supplied by reference TRBV5-4 and TRBJ2-2, is ETGVTQSPTHLIKTRGQQVTLRCSSQSGHNTVSWYQQALGQGPQFIFQYYREEENGRGNFPPRFSGLQFPNYSSELNVNALELDDSALYLCASSPNKNTGELFFGEGSRLTVL.

The V and J genes are TRBV7-3 and TRBJ2-2, with D maybe TRBD1 (6 bases). This CDR3 contains 13 residues. Trimming pared 3 bases from V and 7 bases from J, leaving 9 bases between. The germline V gene encodes CDR1 SGHTA and CDR2 FQGTGA. Written as DNA, the CDR3 is TGTGCCAGCAGCTTTCAGGGGCACGGGGAGCTGTTTTTT. Protein product: CASSFQGHGELFF.

This rearrangement joins TRBV19 to TRBJ1-1; D might be TRBD1 (6 bases). The V end was cut by 7 bases, the J end by 7 bases, with 10 bases between. The CDR3 is 11 amino acids. Germline V lookup: CDR1 LNHDA, CDR2 SQIVND (reference sequence). Here the CDR3 reads CASTGTREAFF. The DNA for the CDR3 is TGTGCCAGTACCGGGACACGTGAAGCTTTCTTT. The full variable domain, completed using reference TRBV19 and TRBJ1-1, is DGGITQSPKYLFRKEGQNVTLSCEQNLNHDAMYWYRQDPGQGLRLIYYSQIVNDFQKGDIAEGYSVSREKKESFPLTVTSAQKNPTAFYLCASTGTREAFFGQGTRLTVV.

This chain uses TRBV7-2 with TRBJ2-3; 10 bases are a match to TRBD2. The CDR3 runs 16 residues. Per the germline V gene, CDR1 is SGHTA and CDR2 is FQGNSA. V gave up 2 bases and J gave up 5 bases; unmatched junction bases: 7. In nucleotides, the CDR3 is TGTGCCAGCAGCTTAACCGGGACTAGCGTAGGAGATACGCAGTATTTT. Translation gives CASSLTGTSVGDTQYF.

V gene TRBV11-2 combines with J gene TRBJ2-3, with 8 bases aligning to TRBD2. The CDR3 is made up of 14 amino acids. The ends lost 6 bases at V and 1 base at J; junction bases unmatched: 3. Germline values: CDR1 SGHAT, CDR2 FQNNGV. CDR3 DNA sequence: TGTGCCAGCAGTCCCGGGGGGGGCACAGATACGCAGTATTTT. The encoded protein is CASSPGGGTDTQYF.

The chain recombines TRBV29-1 with TRBJ1-3; no definite D call. Germline V CDR1 and CDR2: SQVTM, ANQGSEA. This CDR3 has 14 residues. V shed 5 bases and J shed 0 bases, with 11 bases lying between them. Here the CDR3 reads CSVRDPSSGNTIYF. The CDR3 nucleotides read TGCAGCGTTAGGGATCCAAGCTCTGGAAACACCATATATTTT.

The genes are TRBV7-2 and TRBJ2-1, with D possibly TRBD2 on 5 matching bases. The V end was cut by 7 bases, the J end by 5 bases, with 12 bases between. The CDR3 contains 13 residues. Germline-derived CDR1 and CDR2 are SGHTA and FQGNSA. The CDR3 coding sequence is TGTGCCAGCACCCACGGAGGAGACAATGAGCAGTTCTTC. Amino acid sequence: CASTHGGDNEQFF.

The CDR3 coding sequence is TGTGCCAGCAGCTCGGACAGGGGAAAGCAGTACTTC. Protein sequence: CASSSDRGKQYF. The rearrangement uses TRBV7-2 and TRBJ2-7; TRBD1 aligns across 9 bases. Germline CDR1 and CDR2: SGHTA and FQGNSA. The CDR3 is made up of 12 amino acids. The V and J ends lost 4 bases and 8 bases, in that order; junction bases with no gene match: 3. The full variable domain, in which reference TRBV7-2 and TRBJ2-7 provide the parts outside the CDR3, is GAGVSQSPSNKVTEKGKDVELRCDPISGHTALYWYRQSLGQGLEFLIYFQGNSAPDKSGLPSDRFSAERTGGSVSTLTIQRTQQEDSAVYLCASSSDRGKQYFGPGTRLTVT.

This clone has more than one count but fewer than ten. The chain combines TRBV19 with TRBJ1-3; no firm D call. This CDR3 has 12 amino acids. The V gene's germline CDR1 is LNHDA and CDR2 SQIVND (reference sequence). V was pared by 4 bases and J by 0 bases, with 1 base between. This CDR3 reads CASSTSGNTIYF. In DNA form, the CDR3 reads TGTGCCAGTAGTACCTCTGGAAACACCATATATTTT.

As DNA, the CDR3 is TGTGCCAGCAATTTAGCGGGAGGAAACGGAGAGACCCAGTACTTC. It is translated as CASNLAGGNGETQYF. The V gene is TRBV6-1, the J gene TRBJ2-5; 10 bases are a match to TRBD2. The junction had 9 bases not matched to a gene; V was cut back by 7 bases and J by 4 bases. The CDR3 has 15 amino acids. Germline V CDR1 and CDR2: MNHNS, SASEGT.